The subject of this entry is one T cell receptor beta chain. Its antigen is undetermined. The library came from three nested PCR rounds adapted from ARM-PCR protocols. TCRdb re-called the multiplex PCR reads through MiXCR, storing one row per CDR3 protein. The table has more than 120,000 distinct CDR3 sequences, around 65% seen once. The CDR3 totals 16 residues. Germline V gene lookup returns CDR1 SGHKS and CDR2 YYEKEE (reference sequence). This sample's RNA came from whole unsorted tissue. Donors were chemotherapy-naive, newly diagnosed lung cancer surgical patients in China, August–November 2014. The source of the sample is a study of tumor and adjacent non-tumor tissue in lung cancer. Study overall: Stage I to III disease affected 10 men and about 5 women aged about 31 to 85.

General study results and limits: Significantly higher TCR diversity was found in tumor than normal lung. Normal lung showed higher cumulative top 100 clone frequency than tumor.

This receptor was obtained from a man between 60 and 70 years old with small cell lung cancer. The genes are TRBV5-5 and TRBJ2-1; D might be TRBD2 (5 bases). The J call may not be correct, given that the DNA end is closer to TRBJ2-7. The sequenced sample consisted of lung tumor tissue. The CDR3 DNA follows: TGTGCCAGCAGCTTGGCTGTGGGGAGCTCCTACAATGAGCAGTACTTC. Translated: CASSLAVGSSYNEQYF.